Listed below are T cell receptor beta chains from one sample, sequenced in a study of shared clonotypes between healthy human individuals. Method: immunoSEQ multiplex PCR; TCRdb's copy keeps in-frame clones and lacks some. This repertoire shows approximately 840,000 clones, around 96% found once; its top ten account for less than 0.3%. The sequencing sample was made of naive CD8+ T cells sorted from blood. These receptor sequences come from a man aged 30-40 years in good health. The CDR3 runs from the conserved cysteine through the conserved F or W. D genes are given only for firm matches. Size values are once, few and many counts, or a class for expanded clones, and some rows have none.

J gene | clone size | V gene | D gene | CDR3 protein | CDR3 DNA
TRBJ2-7 | NA | TRBV28 | NA | CASSFRGWAPSYEQYF | TGTGCCAGCAGTTTTAGAGGCTGGGCTCCCTCCTACGAGCAGTACTTC
TRBJ2-2 | NA | TRBV7-8 | TRBD1 | CASSLAGRGPINGELFF | TGTGCCAGCAGCTTAGCGGGCAGGGGGCCCATTAACGGGGAGCTGTTTTTT
TRBJ2-1 | NA | TRBV19 | TRBD2 | CASSRLAGGPRNEQFF | TGTGCCAGTAGTCGCTTAGCGGGAGGGCCGCGGAATGAGCAGTTCTTC
TRBJ2-2 | NA | TRBV27 | NA | CASNPYPGSGELFF | TGTGCCAGCAACCCCTACCCCGGGTCCGGGGAGCTGTTTTTT
TRBJ2-7 | NA | TRBV5-1 | TRBD2 | CASSLANGGLADEQYF | TGCGCCAGCAGCTTGGCCAATGGGGGACTAGCAGACGAGCAGTACTTC
TRBJ2-7 | NA | TRBV15 | NA | CATSREGLTAYEQYF | TGTGCCACCAGCAGAGAGGGGTTGACAGCCTACGAGCAGTACTTC
TRBJ1-1 | NA | TRBV6-5 | NA | CASSVVGGGYTEAFF | TGTGCCAGCTCGGTTGTGGGGGGCGGGTACACTGAAGCTTTCTTT
TRBJ2-1 | NA | TRBV19 | NA | CASSIDLGINEQFF | TGTGCCAGTAGTATAGATCTAGGGATCAATGAGCAGTTCTTC
TRBJ2-7 | NA | TRBV10-2 | NA | CASSENYGTEQYF | TGCGCCAGCAGCGAAAACTACGGGACCGAGCAGTACTTC
TRBJ2-2 | NA | TRBV4-1 | NA | CASSQIAFTGELFF | TGCGCCAGCAGCCAGATAGCGTTCACCGGGGAGCTGTTTTTT
TRBJ2-6 | NA | TRBV15 | NA | CATSRAGANVLTF | TGTGCCACCAGCAGGGCTGGGGCCAACGTCCTGACTTTC
TRBJ1-2 | NA | TRBV4-3 | NA | CASSQDRAPKPYGYTF | TGCGCCAGCAGCCAAGATCGCGCGCCTAAACCATATGGCTACACCTTC
TRBJ2-5 | NA | TRBV2 | TRBD2 | CASSEGASGRVQETQYF | TGTGCCAGCAGTGAAGGGGCTAGCGGGAGGGTCCAAGAGACCCAGTACTTC
TRBJ2-3 | NA | TRBV9 | NA | CASSVGAAAFTDTQYF | TGTGCCAGCAGCGTGGGAGCCGCGGCCTTTACAGATACGCAGTATTTT
TRBJ2-7 | NA | TRBV5-4 | NA | CASSLFGDPFYEQYF | TGTGCCAGCAGCTTGTTTGGGGACCCTTTTTACGAGCAGTACTTC
TRBJ1-5 | NA | TRBV7-2 | NA | CASSFLKGAQPQHF | TGTGCCAGCAGCTTCTTAAAAGGGGCCCAGCCCCAGCATTTT
TRBJ1-2 | NA | TRBV7-9 | NA | CASSPLGAEGYTF | TGTGCCAGCAGCCCATTGGGGGCGGAGGGCTACACCTTC
TRBJ2-7 | NA | TRBV5-1 | NA | CASSTGPGGYEQYF | TGCGCCAGCAGTACCGGGCCCGGGGGTTACGAGCAGTACTTC
TRBJ1-5 | NA | TRBV5-3 | TRBD1 | CARSPDRGNQPQHF | TGTGCCAGAAGCCCGGACAGGGGCAATCAGCCCCAGCATTTT
TRBJ1-5 | NA | TRBV6-6 | NA | CASSGRGRNNQPQHF | TGTGCCAGCAGCGGCCGGGGGAGAAACAATCAGCCCCAGCATTTT
TRBJ2-7 | NA | TRBV5-1 | NA | CASSLVGLNTDYEQYF | TGCGCCAGCAGCTTGGTTGGGTTAAACACAGACTACGAGCAGTACTTC
TRBJ2-7 | NA | TRBV5-1 | NA | CASRGDRYEQYF | TGCGCCAGCAGGGGGGACCGCTACGAGCAGTACTTC
TRBJ1-1 | NA | TRBV7-9 | NA | CASSPPTVRNTEAFF | TGTGCCAGCAGCCCCCCCACAGTGCGGAACACTGAAGCTTTCTTT
TRBJ2-1 | NA | TRBV10-1 | TRBD2 | CASSEGLAGLNEQFF | TGCGCCAGCAGTGAGGGGCTAGCGGGGCTCAATGAGCAGTTCTTC
TRBJ2-7 | NA | TRBV29-1 | NA | CSVQGLAGRPYEQYF | TGCAGCGTTCAAGGTCTCGCGGGACGACCCTACGAGCAGTACTTC
TRBJ2-7 | NA | TRBV10-3 | NA | CAISDVGARGYEQYF | TGTGCCATCAGTGATGTAGGGGCGAGGGGCTACGAGCAGTACTTC
TRBJ2-6 | NA | TRBV7-2 | TRBD2 | CASSLGLVGRAFGANVLTF | TGTGCCAGCAGCTTAGGGTTGGTCGGGAGGGCCTTTGGGGCCAACGTCCTGACTTTC
TRBJ2-1 | few | TRBV27 | NA | CASRPGGVSSYNEQFF | TGTGCCAGCAGACCAGGAGGAGTCAGCTCCTACAATGAGCAGTTCTTC
TRBJ1-5 | once | TRBV7-6 | NA | CASSRSPLGQPQHF | TGTGCCAGCAGCCGCTCACCCCTTGGTCAGCCCCAGCATTTT
TRBJ2-7 | NA | TRBV5-1 | NA | CASSLREGYEQYF | TGCGCCAGCAGCTTGCGGGAAGGGTACGAGCAGTACTTC
TRBJ2-1 | NA | TRBV4-1 | TRBD2 | CASGEAGGLNEQFF | TGCGCCAGCGGCGAGGCGGGAGGGCTCAATGAGCAGTTCTTC